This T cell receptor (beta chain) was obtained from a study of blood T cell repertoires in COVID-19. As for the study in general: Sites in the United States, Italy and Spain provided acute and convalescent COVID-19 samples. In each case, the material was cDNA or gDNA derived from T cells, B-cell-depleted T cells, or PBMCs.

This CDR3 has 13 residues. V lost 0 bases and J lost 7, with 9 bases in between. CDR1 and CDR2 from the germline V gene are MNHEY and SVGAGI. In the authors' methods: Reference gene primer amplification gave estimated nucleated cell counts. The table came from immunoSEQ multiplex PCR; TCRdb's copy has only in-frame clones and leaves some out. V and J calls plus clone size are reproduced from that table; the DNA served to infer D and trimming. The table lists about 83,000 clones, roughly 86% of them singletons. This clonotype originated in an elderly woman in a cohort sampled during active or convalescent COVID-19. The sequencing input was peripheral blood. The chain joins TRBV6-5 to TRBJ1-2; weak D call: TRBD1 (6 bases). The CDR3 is CASSYSTGGGYTF. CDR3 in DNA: TGTGCCAGCAGTTACTCGACAGGAGGTGGCTACACCTTC.